Listed here is a single TCR beta chain. This sample is drawn from a study of blood T cell repertoires in COVID-19. Study overall: Whether acute or convalescent, the COVID-19 samples came from the United States, Italy and Spain. The cDNA or gDNA used as material had been derived from T cells, B-cell-depleted T cells, or PBMCs.

Patients of the Seattle cohort, enrolled during active infection, were followed longitudinally. V lost 3 bases, J lost 4 bases, and 10 bases stayed unmatched. Germline assignment: CDR1 SGHRS and CDR2 YFSETQ. This CDR3 contains 16 residues. Authors' methods: Reference gene primer amplification in the assay estimated nucleated cell counts. Produced via immunoSEQ multiplex PCR; TCRdb's table is partial and in-frame only. V and J calls and clone size are those listed in that table; D and trimming were worked out from the DNA. The table shows some 300,000 clones, with nearly 90% occurring only once. V and J are TRBV5-1 and TRBJ1-1; 9 nucleotides agree with TRBD1. The source of this sequence is a woman in her 40s with COVID-19, enrolled during active disease. Material for sequencing was peripheral blood. The CDR3 bases are TGCGCCAGCAGCTCAGGGACAGGGTCCCATGGCACTGAAGCTTTCTTT. This gives the protein CASSSGTGSHGTEAFF.